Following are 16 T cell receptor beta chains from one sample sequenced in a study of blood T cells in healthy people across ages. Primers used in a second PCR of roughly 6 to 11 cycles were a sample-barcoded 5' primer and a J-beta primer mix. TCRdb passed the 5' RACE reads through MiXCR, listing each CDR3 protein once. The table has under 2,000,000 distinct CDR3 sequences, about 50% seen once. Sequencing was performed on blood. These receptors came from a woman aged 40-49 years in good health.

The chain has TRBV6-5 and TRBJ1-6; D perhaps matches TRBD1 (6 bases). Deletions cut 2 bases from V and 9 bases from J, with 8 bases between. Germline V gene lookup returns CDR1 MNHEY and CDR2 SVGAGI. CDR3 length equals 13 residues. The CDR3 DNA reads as TGTGCCAGCAGTTACAAGGGGGGTTCACCCCTCCACTTT. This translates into CASSYKGGSPLHF.

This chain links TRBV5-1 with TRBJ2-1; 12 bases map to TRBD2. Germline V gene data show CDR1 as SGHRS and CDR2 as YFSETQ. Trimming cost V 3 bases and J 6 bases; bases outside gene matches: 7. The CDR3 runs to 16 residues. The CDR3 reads CASSSQGLAGRNEQFF. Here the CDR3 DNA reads TGCGCCAGCAGCTCCCAGGGACTAGCGGGCCGCAATGAGCAGTTCTTC. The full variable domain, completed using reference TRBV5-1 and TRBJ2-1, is KAGVTQTPRYLIKTRGQQVTLSCSPISGHRSVSWYQQTPGQGLQFLFEYFSETQRNKGNFPGRFSGRQFSNSRSEMNVSTLELGDSALYLCASSSQGLAGRNEQFFGPGTRLTVL.

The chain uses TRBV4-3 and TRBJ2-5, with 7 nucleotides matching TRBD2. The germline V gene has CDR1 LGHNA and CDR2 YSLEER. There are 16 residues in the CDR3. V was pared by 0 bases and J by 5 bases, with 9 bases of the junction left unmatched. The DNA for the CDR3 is TGCGCCAGCAGCCAAGATTCCCCAGCGGGGTGGGAGACCCAGTACTTC. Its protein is CASSQDSPAGWETQYF.

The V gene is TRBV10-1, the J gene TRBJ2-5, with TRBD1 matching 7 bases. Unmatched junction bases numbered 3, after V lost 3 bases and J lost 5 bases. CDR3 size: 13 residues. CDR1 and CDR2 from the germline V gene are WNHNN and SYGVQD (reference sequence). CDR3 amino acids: CASSDEGAETQYF. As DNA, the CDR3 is TGCGCCAGCAGTGACGAGGGGGCGGAGACCCAGTACTTC.

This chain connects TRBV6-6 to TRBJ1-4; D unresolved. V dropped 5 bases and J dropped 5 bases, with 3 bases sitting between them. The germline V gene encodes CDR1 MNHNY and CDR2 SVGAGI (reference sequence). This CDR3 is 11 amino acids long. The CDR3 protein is CASSGNEKLFF. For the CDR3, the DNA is TGTGCCAGCAGTGGGAATGAAAAACTGTTTTTT.

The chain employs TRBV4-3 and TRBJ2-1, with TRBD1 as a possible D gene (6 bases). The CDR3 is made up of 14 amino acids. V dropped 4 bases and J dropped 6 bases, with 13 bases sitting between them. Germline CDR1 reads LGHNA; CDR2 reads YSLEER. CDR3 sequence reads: CASSLQDRGNEQFF. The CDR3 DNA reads TGCGCCAGCAGCCTCCAGGACAGAGGCAATGAGCAGTTCTTC.

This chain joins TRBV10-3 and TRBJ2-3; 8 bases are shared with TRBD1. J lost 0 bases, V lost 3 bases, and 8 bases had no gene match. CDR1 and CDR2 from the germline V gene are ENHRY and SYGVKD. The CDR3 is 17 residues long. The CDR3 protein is CAISEMFRTGSTDTQYF. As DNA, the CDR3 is TGTGCCATCAGTGAAATGTTCCGGACAGGGAGCACAGATACGCAGTATTTT.

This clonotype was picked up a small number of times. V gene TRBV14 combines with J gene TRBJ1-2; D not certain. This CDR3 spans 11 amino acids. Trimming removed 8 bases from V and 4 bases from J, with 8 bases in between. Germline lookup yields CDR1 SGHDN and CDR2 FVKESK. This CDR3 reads CASGQIYGYTF. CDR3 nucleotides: TGTGCCAGCGGGCAGATCTATGGCTACACCTTC.

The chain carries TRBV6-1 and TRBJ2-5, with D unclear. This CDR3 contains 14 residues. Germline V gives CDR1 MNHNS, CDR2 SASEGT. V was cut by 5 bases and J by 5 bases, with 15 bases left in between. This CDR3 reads CASSMDPPAETQYF. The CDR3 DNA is TGTGCCAGCAGTATGGACCCCCCGGCGGAGACCCAGTACTTC.

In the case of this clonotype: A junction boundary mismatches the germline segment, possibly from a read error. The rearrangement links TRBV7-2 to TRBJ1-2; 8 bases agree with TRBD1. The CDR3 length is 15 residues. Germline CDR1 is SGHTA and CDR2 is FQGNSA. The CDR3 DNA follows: TGTGCCAGCAGCTTAGCGACGACAGGGGAATATGGCTACAACTTC. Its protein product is CASSLATTGEYGYNF.

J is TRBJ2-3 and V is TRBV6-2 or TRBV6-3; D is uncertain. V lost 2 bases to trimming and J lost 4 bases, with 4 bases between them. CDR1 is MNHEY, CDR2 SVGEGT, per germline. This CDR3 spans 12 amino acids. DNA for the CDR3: TGTGCCAGCAGTTACAGGGCAGATACGCAGTATTTT. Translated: CASSYRADTQYF.

The CDR3 reads CSVGGQAYEQYF. DNA of the CDR3: TGCAGCGTTGGAGGCCAGGCCTATGAGCAGTACTTC. V and J are TRBV29-1 and TRBJ2-5, with D unresolved. Germline V CDR1 and CDR2: SQVTM, ANQGSEA. This CDR3 region has 12 residues. The V end lost 4 bases, the J end lost 11 bases, and 17 bases lay between the germline ends.

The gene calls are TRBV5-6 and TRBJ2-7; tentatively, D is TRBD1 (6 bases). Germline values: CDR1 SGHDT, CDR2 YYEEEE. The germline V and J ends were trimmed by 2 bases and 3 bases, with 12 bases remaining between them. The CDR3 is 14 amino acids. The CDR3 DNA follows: TGTGCCAGCAGCTTCAGGGGATTAGGCTACGAGCAGTACTTC. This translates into CASSFRGLGYEQYF.

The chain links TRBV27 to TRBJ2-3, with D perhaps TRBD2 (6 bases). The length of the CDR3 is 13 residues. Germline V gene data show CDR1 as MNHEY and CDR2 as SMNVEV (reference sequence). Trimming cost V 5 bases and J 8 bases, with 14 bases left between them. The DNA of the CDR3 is TGTGCCAGCAGTGGACGGGAGTTTGGTACGCAGTATTTT. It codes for CASSGREFGTQYF.

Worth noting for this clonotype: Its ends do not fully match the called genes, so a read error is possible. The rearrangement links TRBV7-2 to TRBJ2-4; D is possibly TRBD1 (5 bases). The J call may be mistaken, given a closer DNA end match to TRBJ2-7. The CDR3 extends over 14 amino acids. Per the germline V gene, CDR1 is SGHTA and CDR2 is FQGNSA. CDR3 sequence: CVSSLVGALSEQYF. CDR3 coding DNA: TGTGTCAGCAGCTTAGTTGGGGCGCTCAGCGAGCAGTACTTC.

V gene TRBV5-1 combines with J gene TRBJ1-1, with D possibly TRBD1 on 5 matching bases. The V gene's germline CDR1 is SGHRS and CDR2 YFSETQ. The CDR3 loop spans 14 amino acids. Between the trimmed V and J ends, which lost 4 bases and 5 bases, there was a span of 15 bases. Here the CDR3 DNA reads TGCGCCAGCAGCAACGGGACCCCGGGGACTGAAGCTTTCTTT. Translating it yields CASSNGTPGTEAFF.